This record covers a single T cell receptor beta chain. Antigen: not known. TCRdb's copy holds only in-frame clones and misses some; the assay was immunoSEQ multiplex PCR. This sample has 1,400,000 or so clones, with about 98.5% found just once. The sample belongs to a study of shared clonotypes between healthy human individuals. Study findings and constraints: Only blood was sampled; tissue repertoires likely differ.

The V gene's germline CDR1 is WSHSY and CDR2 SAAADI. This CDR3 is built from 14 residues. With 7 bases removed from V and 1 base from J, the gap between germline ends came to 13 bases. V usage is TRBV10-2 and J usage is TRBJ1-1, with D perhaps TRBD1 (6 bases). The TCR was taken from a young man in good health. Sample: naive CD4+ T cells sorted from blood. Subset described: CD45RA+ positively selected. The CDR3 DNA sequence: TGCGCCAGCACCGCGACAGGAGCGAACACTGAAGCTTTCTTT. Translated: CASTATGANTEAFF.